A selection of T cell receptor beta chains follows, all from one sample in a study of post-analysis software for immune sequencing data. TCRdb called the PCR reads again in MiXCR, with one record for every CDR3 protein. This repertoire shows hundreds of thousands of distinct CDR3 sequences, under 70% found once; its top ten account for roughly 4.4%. Sample: blood. These receptors were obtained from a girl aged 5 to 17 with multiple sclerosis. Both conserved end residues are part of each CDR3. D genes are given only for firm matches.

j_gene	v_gene	d_gene	CDR3aa
TRBJ1-2	TRBV27	TRBD1	CASSLRGQGNYGYTF
TRBJ2-1	TRBV10-3	TRBD2	CAISDGLAAYNEQFF
TRBJ2-7	TRBV4-1	TRBD1	CASSQDGTDIYEQYF
TRBJ2-2	TRBV12-3/TRBV12-4	TRBD2	CASTPNRPGLAPGELFF
TRBJ1-1	TRBV29-1	-	CSVDSRPEAFF
TRBJ2-5	TRBV5-1	TRBD2	CASSLGSGGVQETQYF
TRBJ2-1	TRBV25-1	-	CASSDIAETYEQFF
TRBJ2-3	TRBV24-1	TRBD1	CATSDRQGSTDTQYF
TRBJ1-6	TRBV5-6	-	CASSFTTVISCNSPLHF
TRBJ1-5	TRBV25-1	-	CASSEQGNGNQPQHF
TRBJ2-7	TRBV7-3	-	CASSPLIYEQYF
TRBJ2-4	TRBV6-6	-	CASSDPIWGGEQYF
TRBJ1-1	TRBV29-1	-	CSVGQGRGWNTEAFF
TRBJ2-1	TRBV4-1	-	CASSQVLTNEQFF
TRBJ1-2	TRBV14	-	CASSQDGPRGARYGYTF
TRBJ2-1	TRBV5-1	TRBD2	CASSPIAGGGYSEQFF
TRBJ2-7	TRBV6-6	-	CASSPSPGPQSYEQYF
TRBJ2-3	TRBV12-5	-	CASGPLTFSTDTQYF
TRBJ1-2	TRBV11-2	TRBD1	CASSPRWTGDYGYTF
TRBJ1-2	TRBV6-5	TRBD1	CASSWRGHGYTF
TRBJ2-7	TRBV6-5	TRBD1	CASSYRGQTYEQYF
TRBJ1-4	TRBV20-1	-	CSGIGANEKLFF
TRBJ2-1	TRBV15	-	CATSADFRSHNEQFF
TRBJ2-1	TRBV29-1	-	CSVRGRDLFGQFF
TRBJ2-1	TRBV29-1	TRBD2	CSVAVAGTYNEQFF
TRBJ2-7	TRBV25-1	-	CASSESQRYEQYF
TRBJ2-7	TRBV5-1	-	CASSLAPEGGMFYEQYF
TRBJ1-2	TRBV2	-	CASSDRGADYGYTF
-	TRBV6-5	-	CASSYSGGGGYEQYF
TRBJ2-1	TRBV29-1	-	CSVELLFIKDSEQFF
TRBJ1-2	TRBV7-6	-	CASSFEGSGYTF
TRBJ1-2	TRBV5-5	TRBD1	CASSILQGGAGGYTF
TRBJ2-6	TRBV2	-	CASRARDSGANVLTF
TRBJ2-6	TRBV7-9	-	CASSLAGTVANVLTF
TRBJ2-5	TRBV7-2	-	CASSPGQRGGTQYF
TRBJ2-1	TRBV5-1	TRBD2	CASSLAGAGVVSNEQFF
TRBJ1-4	TRBV7-9	-	CASSSEGEEKLFF
TRBJ1-5	TRBV6-2/TRBV6-3	-	CASSWRRQSNQPQHF
TRBJ1-2	TRBV12-3/TRBV12-4	-	CASSPRQHGYTF
TRBJ1-2	TRBV2	TRBD1	CARGQGIPPHGYTF
TRBJ1-6	TRBV12-3/TRBV12-4	-	CASSLDPRGNSPLHF
TRBJ2-5	TRBV20-1	TRBD1	CSARRGTGTETQYF